A selection of T cell receptor beta chains follows, all from one sample in a study of T cell changes during pregnancy in multiple sclerosis. Assay used: immunoSEQ multiplex PCR; TCRdb lists only in-frame clones, some missing. Of 35,000 to 40,000 clones detected, around nine tenths appear once; the ten largest clones hold 0.3% to 0.45%. Sequenced here: CD4+ T cells from peripheral blood mononuclear cells, sampled in the third trimester of pregnancy. The receptors come from a female donor in good health, enrolled as a control in a pregnancy study. Both conserved end residues are part of each CDR3. D genes are given only for firm matches. Rows may omit the clone size; those that give it use once, few, many or a size class.

v_call: TRBV15
clone_size: NA
d_call: NA
j_call: TRBJ1-1
cdr3_nt: TGTGCCACCAGCGGCCATGGGAGGTTCGGCGGCGCCATGAACACTGAAGCTTTCTTT
cdr3_aa: CATSGHGRFGGAMNTEAFF

v_call: TRBV5-1
clone_size: NA
d_call: TRBD1
j_call: TRBJ1-1
cdr3_nt: TGCGCCAGCAGCTTGGCCAGGGGGCTTCCAAACACTGAAGCTTTCTTT
cdr3_aa: CASSLARGLPNTEAFF

v_call: TRBV30
clone_size: NA
d_call: NA
j_call: TRBJ2-2
cdr3_nt: TGTGCCTGGAGTGTACTAGGAGTCGGGGAGCTGTTTTTT
cdr3_aa: CAWSVLGVGELFF

v_call: TRBV27
clone_size: NA
d_call: TRBD1
j_call: TRBJ2-7
cdr3_nt: TGTGCCAGATTCCCGTCCGGACAGGGCCCTTATTTCTACGAGCAGTACTTC
cdr3_aa: CARFPSGQGPYFYEQYF

v_call: TRBV5-1
clone_size: few
d_call: TRBD1
j_call: TRBJ1-3
cdr3_nt: TGCGCCAGCAGTGGGGACAGCTCTGGAAACACCATATATTTT
cdr3_aa: CASSGDSSGNTIYF

v_call: TRBV7-9
clone_size: NA
d_call: NA
j_call: TRBJ2-1
cdr3_nt: TGTGCCAGCAGCTCGGGGGAGCAGTTCTTC
cdr3_aa: CASSSGEQFF

v_call: TRBV7-9
clone_size: NA
d_call: NA
j_call: TRBJ1-4
cdr3_nt: TGTGCCAGCAGCTTACCCAGGGTTGCTAATGAAAAACTGTTTTTT
cdr3_aa: CASSLPRVANEKLFF

v_call: TRBV7-3
clone_size: NA
d_call: NA
j_call: TRBJ1-1
cdr3_nt: TGTGCCAGCAGCTCGGACACGAACACTGAAGCTTTCTTT
cdr3_aa: CASSSDTNTEAFF

v_call: TRBV30
clone_size: NA
d_call: TRBD1
j_call: TRBJ1-1
cdr3_nt: TGTGCCTGGAATCCGACAGGGCTGGGTACTGAAGCTTTCTTT
cdr3_aa: CAWNPTGLGTEAFF

v_call: TRBV6-1
clone_size: NA
d_call: TRBD1
j_call: TRBJ1-1
cdr3_nt: TGTGCCACGACAGGGATGGAGAACACTGAAGCTTTCTTT
cdr3_aa: CATTGMENTEAFF

v_call: TRBV11-2
clone_size: once
d_call: TRBD1
j_call: TRBJ1-1
cdr3_nt: TGTGCCAGCATCCTAACAGGGGGCACTGAAGCTTTCTTT
cdr3_aa: CASILTGGTEAFF

v_call: TRBV4-2
clone_size: NA
d_call: TRBD2
j_call: TRBJ2-1
cdr3_nt: TGTGCCAGCAGCCGGGATGGCAGGGCTAGCGGGGTCGATGAGCAGTTCTTC
cdr3_aa: CASSRDGRASGVDEQFF

v_call: TRBV6-6
clone_size: NA
d_call: TRBD1
j_call: TRBJ1-1
cdr3_nt: TGTGCCAGCAACCGACAGGGAAACACTGAAGCTTTCTTT
cdr3_aa: CASNRQGNTEAFF

v_call: TRBV30
clone_size: few
d_call: NA
j_call: TRBJ1-4
cdr3_nt: TGTGCCTGGACCCCGTTCAGCCGGGGTCTCGAAAAACTGTTTTTT
cdr3_aa: CAWTPFSRGLEKLFF

v_call: TRBV4-1
clone_size: NA
d_call: TRBD2
j_call: TRBJ2-1
cdr3_nt: TGCGCCAGCAGCCCATCCGGGACTATGTACAATGAGCAGTTCTTC
cdr3_aa: CASSPSGTMYNEQFF

v_call: TRBV6-1
clone_size: NA
d_call: TRBD1
j_call: TRBJ2-5
cdr3_nt: TGTGCCAGCGTTGAACAGGGGTACCAAGAGACCCAGTACTTC
cdr3_aa: CASVEQGYQETQYF

v_call: TRBV7-9
clone_size: NA
d_call: NA
j_call: TRBJ2-7
cdr3_nt: TGTGCCAGCAGCTTAGGGGTGACAGGCTCAGAGCAGTACTTC
cdr3_aa: CASSLGVTGSEQYF

v_call: TRBV7-9
clone_size: once
d_call: NA
j_call: TRBJ1-1
cdr3_nt: TGTGCCAGCAGCTTAGGAGTTCTGATCACTGAAGCTTTCTTT
cdr3_aa: CASSLGVLITEAFF

v_call: TRBV9
clone_size: NA
d_call: NA
j_call: TRBJ2-1
cdr3_nt: TGTGCCAGCAGCGTAGGTTGGGGTGGGGCTGAGCAGTTCTTC
cdr3_aa: CASSVGWGGAEQFF

v_call: TRBV10-2
clone_size: NA
d_call: NA
j_call: TRBJ2-2
cdr3_nt: TGCGCCAGCGCTCCTTGGGGCGCCGGGGAGCTGTTTTTT
cdr3_aa: CASAPWGAGELFF

v_call: TRBV30
clone_size: NA
d_call: NA
j_call: TRBJ1-5
cdr3_nt: TGTGCCTGGAGTGGTACAGGGAATCAGCCCCAGCATTTT
cdr3_aa: CAWSGTGNQPQHF

v_call: TRBV19
clone_size: once
d_call: NA
j_call: TRBJ1-5
cdr3_nt: TGTGCCAGTAGTTTGATCCTGGGGGGTGGCAATCAGCCCCAGCATTTT
cdr3_aa: CASSLILGGGNQPQHF

v_call: TRBV27
clone_size: NA
d_call: NA
j_call: TRBJ2-3
cdr3_nt: TGTGCCAGCACCTCTTCAAGGGGTAATACGCAGTATTTT
cdr3_aa: CASTSSRGNTQYF

v_call: TRBV7-9
clone_size: NA
d_call: TRBD1
j_call: TRBJ1-1
cdr3_nt: TGTGCCAGCAGCCCGGGCGTCGGGACAGGGAGGACTGAAGCTTTCTTT
cdr3_aa: CASSPGVGTGRTEAFF

v_call: TRBV6-6
clone_size: NA
d_call: NA
j_call: TRBJ2-1
cdr3_nt: TGTGCCAGCAGTTATCCACCCGGCTACAATGAGCAGTTCTTC
cdr3_aa: CASSYPPGYNEQFF

v_call: TRBV7-5
clone_size: NA
d_call: NA
j_call: TRBJ1-2
cdr3_nt: TGTGCCAGAAGCTCGACGATTCCGTGGACAGGGGGCGGATCGTGTTGTGGCTACACCTTC
cdr3_aa: CARSSTIPWTGGGSCCGYTF

v_call: TRBV27
clone_size: NA
d_call: TRBD2
j_call: TRBJ2-7
cdr3_nt: TGTGCCAGCAATGCGCTTCCCGGCTCAGGGGGACTAGCGGGGATCTACGAGCAGTACTTC
cdr3_aa: CASNALPGSGGLAGIYEQYF